This TCR beta chain appears in the sequencing data of a study of patients and donors after allogeneic stem cell transplantation. This clonotype was counted between two and nine times. TCRdb re-called the RT-PCR reads through MiXCR, storing one row per CDR3 protein. The sample includes 900,000 to 1,000,000 distinct CDR3 sequences, over 15% seen only once; the top ten take under 6.5%. The CDR3 is made up of 14 amino acids. The V gene's germline CDR1 is SGHTA and CDR2 FQGNSA. The ends lost 5 bases at V and 6 bases at J; junction bases unmatched: 9. The specimen was blood, either unsorted or a sorted T cell fraction (not recorded which). The source is a human donor who was either an allogeneic HSCT recipient or a stem cell or donor lymphocyte infusion donor (not recorded which). It is not recorded whose cells these are; they may come from a transplant donor. The V and J genes are TRBV7-2 and TRBJ2-7; 8 nucleotides line up with TRBD1. The CDR3 region has the DNA TGTGCCAGCAGCCATCCTGGACAGGGCCGCGAGCAGTACTTC. Protein sequence: CASSHPGQGREQYF.